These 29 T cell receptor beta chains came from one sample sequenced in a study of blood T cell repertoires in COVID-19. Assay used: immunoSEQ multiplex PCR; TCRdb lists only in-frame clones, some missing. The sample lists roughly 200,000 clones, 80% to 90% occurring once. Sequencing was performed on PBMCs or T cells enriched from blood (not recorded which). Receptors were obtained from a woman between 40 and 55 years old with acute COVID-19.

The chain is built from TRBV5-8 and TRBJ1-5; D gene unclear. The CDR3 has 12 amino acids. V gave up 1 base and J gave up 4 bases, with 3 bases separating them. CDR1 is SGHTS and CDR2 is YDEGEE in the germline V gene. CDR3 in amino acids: CASSLSNQPQHF. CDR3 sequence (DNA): TGTGCCAGCAGCTTGTCTAATCAGCCCCAGCATTTT.

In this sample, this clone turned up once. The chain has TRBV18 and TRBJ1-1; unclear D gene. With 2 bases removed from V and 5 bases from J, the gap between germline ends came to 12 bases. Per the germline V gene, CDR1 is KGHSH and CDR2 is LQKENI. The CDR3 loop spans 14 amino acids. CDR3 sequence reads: CASSPSGVGTEAFF. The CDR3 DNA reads TGTGCCAGCTCACCATCGGGAGTCGGGACTGAAGCTTTCTTT.

The CDR3 DNA reads as TGCGCCAGCAGCGAAAGCCTGGGGAGGCCCCAGCATTTT. Protein: CASSESLGRPQHF. The rearrangement links TRBV10-1 to TRBJ1-5; D remains unclear. V was cut by 6 bases and J by 9 bases, with 15 bases left in between. The CDR3 extends over 13 amino acids. Germline V CDR1 and CDR2: WNHNN, SYGVQD (reference sequence).

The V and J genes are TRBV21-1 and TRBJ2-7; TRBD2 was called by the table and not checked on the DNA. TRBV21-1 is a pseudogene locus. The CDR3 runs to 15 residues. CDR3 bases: TGTGCCAGCAGCAAGGAGGAGGCCGCTGGGGACGAGCAGTACTTC. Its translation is CASSKEEAAGDEQYF.

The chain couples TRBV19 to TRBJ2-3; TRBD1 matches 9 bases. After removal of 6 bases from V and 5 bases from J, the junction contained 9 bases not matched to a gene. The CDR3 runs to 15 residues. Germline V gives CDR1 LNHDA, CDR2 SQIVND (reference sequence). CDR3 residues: CASRTGQGRIDTQYF. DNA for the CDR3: TGTGCCAGTAGGACCGGACAGGGGAGGATAGATACGCAGTATTTT.

CDR3 DNA: TGTGCCAGCAGTTCCAGGGTGACCGGGGAGCTGTTTTTT. It translates to CASSSRVTGELFF. The rearrangement uses TRBV6-5 and TRBJ2-2; the D gene is possibly TRBD1 (5 bases). CDR3 size: 13 residues. Germline CDR1 and CDR2: MNHEY and SVGAGI. V lost 4 bases, J lost 5 bases, and 8 bases lay in between.

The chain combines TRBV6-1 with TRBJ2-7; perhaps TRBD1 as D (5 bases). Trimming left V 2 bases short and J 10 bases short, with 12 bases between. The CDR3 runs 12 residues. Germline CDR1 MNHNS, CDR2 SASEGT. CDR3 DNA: TGTGCCAGCAGTGAAACTGGCGACAGCCAGTACTTC. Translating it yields CASSETGDSQYF.

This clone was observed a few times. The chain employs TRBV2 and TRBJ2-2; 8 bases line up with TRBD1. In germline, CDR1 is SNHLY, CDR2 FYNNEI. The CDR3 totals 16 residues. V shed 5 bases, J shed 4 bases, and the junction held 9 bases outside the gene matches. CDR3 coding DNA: TGTGCCAGCAGTTTAACAGGGGGGTTCGTCACCGGGGAGCTGTTTTTT. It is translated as CASSLTGGFVTGELFF. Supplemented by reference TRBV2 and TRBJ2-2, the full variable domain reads EPEVTQTPSHQVTQMGQEVILRCVPISNHLYFYWYRQILGQKVEFLVSFYNNEISEKSEIFDDQFSVERPDGSNFTLKIRSTKLEDSAMYFCASSLTGGFVTGELFFGEGSRLTVL.

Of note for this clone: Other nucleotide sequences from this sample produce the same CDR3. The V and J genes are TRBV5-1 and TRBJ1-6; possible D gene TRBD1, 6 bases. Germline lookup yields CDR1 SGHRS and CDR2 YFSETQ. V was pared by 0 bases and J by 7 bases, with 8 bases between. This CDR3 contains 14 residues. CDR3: CASSLGQGNSPLHF. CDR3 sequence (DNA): TGCGCCAGCAGCTTGGGTCAGGGGAATTCACCCCTCCACTTT.

CDR3 loop: CASSLEPGTFYRANEKLFF. CDR3 nucleotide sequence: TGTGCCAGCAGCTTAGAACCCGGGACTTTCTACAGAGCTAATGAAAAACTGTTTTTT. The V gene is TRBV11-2, the J gene TRBJ1-4; tentatively, D is TRBD1 (5 bases). CDR3 length equals 19 residues. CDR1 and CDR2 (germline): SGHAT, FQNNGV. Trimming took 0 bases from V and 3 from J, leaving 20 bases between them.

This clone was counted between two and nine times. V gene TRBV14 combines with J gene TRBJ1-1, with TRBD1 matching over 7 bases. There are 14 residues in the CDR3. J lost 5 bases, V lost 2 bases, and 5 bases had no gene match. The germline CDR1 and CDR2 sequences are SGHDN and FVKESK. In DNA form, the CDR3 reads TGTGCCAGCAGCCAAATAGGGGGCGGGACTGAAGCTTTCTTT. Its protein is CASSQIGGGTEAFF.

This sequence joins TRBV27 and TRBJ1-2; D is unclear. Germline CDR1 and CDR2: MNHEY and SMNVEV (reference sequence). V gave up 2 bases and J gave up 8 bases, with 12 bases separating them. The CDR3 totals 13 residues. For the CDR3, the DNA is TGTGCCAGCAGTTTAACGGGTTTGAGGGGCTACACCTTC. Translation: CASSLTGLRGYTF.

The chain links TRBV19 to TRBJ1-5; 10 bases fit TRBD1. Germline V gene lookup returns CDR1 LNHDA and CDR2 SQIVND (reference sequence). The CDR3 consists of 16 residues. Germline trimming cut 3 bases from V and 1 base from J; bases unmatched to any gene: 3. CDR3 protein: CASSIWGQGSNQPQHF. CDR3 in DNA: TGTGCCAGTAGTATCTGGGGACAGGGGAGCAATCAGCCCCAGCATTTT.

Here the CDR3 reads CASSSRGSPVSYGYTF. CDR3 DNA sequence: TGTGCCAGCAGCTCCCGCGGCTCCCCTGTGAGCTATGGCTACACCTTC. The V call is TRBV3-1 (or the pseudogene TRBV3-2), the J call TRBJ1-2; D remains ambiguous. Germline V gene lookup returns CDR1 LGHDT and CDR2 YNNKEL (reference sequence). The CDR3 length is 16 residues. V was trimmed by 5 bases and J by 4 bases, leaving 20 bases between them.

CDR3 sequence (DNA): TGTGCCAGCAGCCCATTGGGGCTTGGGGTACCGGGAAACACCATATATTTT. This translates into CASSPLGLGVPGNTIYF. V is TRBV7-8 and J is TRBJ1-3, with D perhaps matching TRBD1 (5 bases). V lost 5 bases, J lost 4 bases, and 21 bases lay in between. Germline V CDR1 and CDR2: SGHVS, FQNEAQ. The CDR3 runs 17 residues.

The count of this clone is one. DNA for the CDR3: TGTGCCAGCAGGGGACTAGCGGGGAGGGGGCCAGATACGCAGTATTTT. Amino acids: CASRGLAGRGPDTQYF. The chain carries TRBV27 and TRBJ2-3; TRBD2 matches at 13 bases. In germline, CDR1 is MNHEY, CDR2 SMNVEV (reference sequence). The CDR3 spans 16 residues. Trimming took 6 bases from V and 4 from J; bases not matched to a gene: 7.

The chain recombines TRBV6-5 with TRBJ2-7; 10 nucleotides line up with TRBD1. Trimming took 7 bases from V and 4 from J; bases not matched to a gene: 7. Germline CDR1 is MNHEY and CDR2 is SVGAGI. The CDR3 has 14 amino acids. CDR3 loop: CASIVGTGEYEQYF. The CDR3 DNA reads TGTGCCAGCATTGTCGGGACAGGGGAGTACGAGCAGTACTTC.

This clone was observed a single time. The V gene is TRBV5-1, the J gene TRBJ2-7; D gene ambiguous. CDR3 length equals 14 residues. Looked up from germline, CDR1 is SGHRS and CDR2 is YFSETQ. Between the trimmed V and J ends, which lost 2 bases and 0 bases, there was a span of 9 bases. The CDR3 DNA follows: TGCGCCAGCAGCTTAACAGATAGCTCCTACGAGCAGTACTTC. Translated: CASSLTDSSYEQYF.

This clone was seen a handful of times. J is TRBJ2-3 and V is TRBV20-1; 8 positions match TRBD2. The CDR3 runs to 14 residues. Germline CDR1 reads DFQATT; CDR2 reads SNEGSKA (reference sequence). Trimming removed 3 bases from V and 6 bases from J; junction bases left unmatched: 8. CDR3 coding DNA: TGCAGTGCTAGTTTAGCGGGAACCGTCGATACGCAGTATTTT. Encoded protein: CSASLAGTVDTQYF.

DNA of the CDR3: TGCGCCAGCAGCTTGGAGCTAGCGGGTAACAATGAGCAGTTCTTC. Its translation is CASSLELAGNNEQFF. This chain connects TRBV5-1 to TRBJ2-1; TRBD2 aligns across 8 bases. The V segment lost 0 bases and the J segment 5 bases; nucleotides outside the gene matches: 4. Per the germline V gene, CDR1 is SGHRS and CDR2 is YFSETQ. The CDR3 runs 15 residues.

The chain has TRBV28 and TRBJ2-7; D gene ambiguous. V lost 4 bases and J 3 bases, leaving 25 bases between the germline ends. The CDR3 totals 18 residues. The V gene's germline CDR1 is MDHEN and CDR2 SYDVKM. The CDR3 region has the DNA TGTGCCAGCAGTTGGGTTCCGGAAACCTCGCCGAGAGGCTACGAGCAGTACTTC. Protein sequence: CASSWVPETSPRGYEQYF.

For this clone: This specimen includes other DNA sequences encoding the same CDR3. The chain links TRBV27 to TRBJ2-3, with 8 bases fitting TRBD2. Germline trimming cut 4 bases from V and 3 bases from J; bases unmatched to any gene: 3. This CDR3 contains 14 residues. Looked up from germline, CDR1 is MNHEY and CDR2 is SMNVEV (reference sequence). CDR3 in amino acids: CASSSLAGTDTQYF. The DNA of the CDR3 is TGTGCCAGCAGTTCGTTAGCGGGAACAGATACGCAGTATTTT.

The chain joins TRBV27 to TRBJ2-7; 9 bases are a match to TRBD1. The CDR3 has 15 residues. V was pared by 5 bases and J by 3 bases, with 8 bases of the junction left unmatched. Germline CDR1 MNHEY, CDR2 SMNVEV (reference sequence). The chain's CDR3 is CASSVTGTGYYEQYF. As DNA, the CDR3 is TGTGCCAGCAGTGTAACCGGGACAGGGTACTACGAGCAGTACTTC.

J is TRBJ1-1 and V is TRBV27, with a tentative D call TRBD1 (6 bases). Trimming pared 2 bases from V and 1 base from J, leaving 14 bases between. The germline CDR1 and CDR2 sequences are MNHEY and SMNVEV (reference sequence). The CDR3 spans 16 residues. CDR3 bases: TGTGCCAGCAGTTTACGGGGGCGGGGGAGGAACACTGAAGCTTTCTTT. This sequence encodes CASSLRGRGRNTEAFF.

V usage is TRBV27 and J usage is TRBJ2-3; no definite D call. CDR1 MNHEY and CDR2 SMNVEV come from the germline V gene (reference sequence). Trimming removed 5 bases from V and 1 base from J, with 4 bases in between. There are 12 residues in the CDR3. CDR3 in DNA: TGTGCCAGCAGTGCAGGCACAGATACGCAGTATTTT. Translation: CASSAGTDTQYF.

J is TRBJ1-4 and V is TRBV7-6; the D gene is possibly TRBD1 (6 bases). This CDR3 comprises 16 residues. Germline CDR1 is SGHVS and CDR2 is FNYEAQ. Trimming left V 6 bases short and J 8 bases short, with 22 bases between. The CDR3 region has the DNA TGTGCCAGCAGGTCATCCGCCCAGGGGCTGGGGGAAAAACTGTTTTTT. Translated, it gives CASRSSAQGLGEKLFF.

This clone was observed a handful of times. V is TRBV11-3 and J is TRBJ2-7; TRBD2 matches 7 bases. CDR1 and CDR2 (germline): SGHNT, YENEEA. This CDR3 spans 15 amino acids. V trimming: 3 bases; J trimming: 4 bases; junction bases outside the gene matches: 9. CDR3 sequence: CASSFRGRSHYEQYF. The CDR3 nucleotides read TGTGCCAGCAGCTTTCGCGGGAGATCCCATTACGAGCAGTACTTC.

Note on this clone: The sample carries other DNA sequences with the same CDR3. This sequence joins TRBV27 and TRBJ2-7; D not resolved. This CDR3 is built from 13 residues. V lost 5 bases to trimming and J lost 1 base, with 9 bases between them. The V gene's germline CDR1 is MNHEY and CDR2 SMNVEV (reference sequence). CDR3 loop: CASSPRSSYEQYF. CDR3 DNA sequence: TGTGCCAGCAGTCCCCGGAGTTCCTACGAGCAGTACTTC.

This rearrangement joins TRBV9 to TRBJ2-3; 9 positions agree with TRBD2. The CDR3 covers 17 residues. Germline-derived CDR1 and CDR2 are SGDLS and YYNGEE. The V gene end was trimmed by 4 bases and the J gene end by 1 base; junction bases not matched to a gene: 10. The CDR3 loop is CASSKTGREGRTDTQYF. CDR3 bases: TGTGCCAGCAGCAAAACTGGGCGGGAGGGCCGCACAGATACGCAGTATTTT. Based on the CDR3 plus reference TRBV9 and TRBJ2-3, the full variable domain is DSGVTQTPKHLITATGQRVTLRCSPRSGDLSVYWYQQSLDQGLQFLIQYYNGEERAKGNILERFSAQQFPDLHSELNLSSLELGDSALYFCASSKTGREGRTDTQYFGPGTRLTVL.